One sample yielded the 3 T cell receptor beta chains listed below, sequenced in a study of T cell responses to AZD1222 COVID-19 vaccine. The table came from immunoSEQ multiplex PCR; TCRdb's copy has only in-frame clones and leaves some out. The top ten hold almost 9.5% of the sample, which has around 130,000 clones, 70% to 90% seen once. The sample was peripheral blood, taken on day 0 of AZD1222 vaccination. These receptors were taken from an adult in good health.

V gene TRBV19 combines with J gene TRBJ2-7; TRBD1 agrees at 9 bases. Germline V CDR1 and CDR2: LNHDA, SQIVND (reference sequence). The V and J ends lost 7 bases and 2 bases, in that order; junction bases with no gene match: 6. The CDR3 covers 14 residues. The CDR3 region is CASTLGTGPYEQYF. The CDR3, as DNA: TGTGCCAGTACCCTAGGGACAGGGCCCTACGAGCAGTACTTC.

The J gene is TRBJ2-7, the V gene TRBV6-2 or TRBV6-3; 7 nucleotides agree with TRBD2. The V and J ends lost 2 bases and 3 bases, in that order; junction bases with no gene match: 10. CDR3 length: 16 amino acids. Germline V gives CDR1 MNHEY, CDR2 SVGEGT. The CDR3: CASSYQRGLSYYEQYF. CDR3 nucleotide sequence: TGTGCCAGCAGTTACCAGCGGGGTTTAAGTTACTACGAGCAGTACTTC.

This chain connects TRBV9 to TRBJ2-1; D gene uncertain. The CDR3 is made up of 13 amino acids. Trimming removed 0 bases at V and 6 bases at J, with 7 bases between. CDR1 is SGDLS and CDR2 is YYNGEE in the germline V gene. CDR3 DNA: TGTGCCAGCAGCGTAGGGGTGAGCAATGAGCAGTTCTTC. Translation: CASSVGVSNEQFF.